Shown below are 17 T cell receptor beta chains from a single sample sequenced in a study of cytomegalovirus exposure and HLA in healthy donors. 13 Jbeta primers and 60 Vbeta primers were used for the PCR. Assay: immunoSEQ multiplex PCR; the TCRdb copy retains only in-frame clones and omits some. Of over 110,000 clones in the sample, over 65% are singletons; the top ten hold approximately 2.3%. Sequences were obtained from PBMCs. The source of these receptors is a male donor in good health and CMV-seronegative.

This chain links TRBV19 with TRBJ1-2; a possible D gene is TRBD1 (6 bases). CDR3 length equals 15 residues. Germline CDR1 is LNHDA and CDR2 is SQIVND (reference sequence). V lost 8 bases, J lost 0 bases, and 16 bases lay in between. In DNA, the CDR3 is TGTGCCAGTTCATCAGGGGTATCCCCTAACTATGGCTACACCTTC. The encoded protein is CASSSGVSPNYGYTF.

This chain links TRBV9 with TRBJ1-2, with TRBD1 matching 7 bases. V trimming: 4 bases; J trimming: 0 bases; junction bases outside the gene matches: 6. CDR1 is SGDLS, CDR2 YYNGEE, per germline. The CDR3 runs 15 residues. The CDR3 is CASSSRGLANYGYTF. Here the CDR3 DNA reads TGTGCCAGCAGCAGCAGGGGGTTGGCTAACTATGGCTACACCTTC. The full variable domain, in which reference TRBV9 and TRBJ1-2 provide the parts outside the CDR3, is DSGVTQTPKHLITATGQRVTLRCSPRSGDLSVYWYQQSLDQGLQFLIQYYNGEERAKGNILERFSAQQFPDLHSELNLSSLELGDSALYFCASSSRGLANYGYTFGSGTRLTVV.

This clone has just a few counts. A far larger clone is a single base away, which makes a read error likely. Other nucleotide sequences in the sample specify the same CDR3. Written as DNA, the CDR3 is TGTGCCAGCAGCCAATTGACAGCAACTAATGAAAAACTGTTTTTT. Protein sequence: CASSQLTATNEKLFF. The chain links TRBV5-4 to TRBJ1-4; TRBD1 might be the D (5 bases). CDR3 length: 15 residues. CDR1 and CDR2 from the germline V gene are SGHNT and YYREEE (reference sequence). Between the trimmed V and J ends, which lost 4 bases and 0 bases, there was a span of 10 bases.

V and J are TRBV30 and TRBJ2-7; 9 positions match TRBD2. CDR3 length equals 16 residues. CDR1 is GTSNPN, CDR2 SVGIG, per germline (reference sequence). J lost 5 bases, V lost 3 bases, and 14 bases had no gene match. This CDR3 is CAWRRGLAGVVNEQYF. CDR3 DNA: TGTGCCTGGAGGAGGGGATTAGCGGGAGTCGTGAACGAGCAGTACTTC.

This chain connects TRBV5-5 to TRBJ1-4, with 7 bases matching TRBD1. Germline V gene data show CDR1 as SGHKS and CDR2 as YYEKEE (reference sequence). The CDR3 runs to 17 residues. The ends lost 3 bases at V and 5 bases at J; junction bases unmatched: 13. CDR3 sequence reads: CASSYISVVRGNEKLFF. The CDR3 DNA reads TGTGCCAGCAGCTATATAAGTGTCGTCAGGGGGAATGAAAAACTGTTTTTT.

The chain carries TRBV2 and TRBJ1-1; 7 nucleotides line up with TRBD1. V dropped 6 bases and J dropped 5; count of bases not matched to a gene: 9. This CDR3 is built from 14 residues. Germline assignment: CDR1 SNHLY and CDR2 FYNNEI. The CDR3 loop is CASRMGTATTEAFF. The CDR3 DNA follows: TGTGCCAGCAGGATGGGGACAGCCACGACTGAAGCTTTCTTT.

The chain employs TRBV7-9 and TRBJ2-7, with D tentatively TRBD1 (6 bases). The length of the CDR3 is 12 residues. Looked up from germline, CDR1 is SEHNR and CDR2 is FQNEAQ (reference sequence). Trimming left V 2 bases short and J 8 bases short, with 10 bases between. The CDR3 bases are TGTGCCAGCAGCTTATTGGGGGCAAAGCAGTACTTC. It codes for CASSLLGAKQYF.

This chain uses TRBV4-3 with TRBJ2-1; a possible D gene is TRBD2 (6 bases). The CDR3 has 20 amino acids. The germline CDR1 and CDR2 sequences are LGHNA and YSLEER. Trimming stripped 0 bases from V and 6 bases from J, with 27 bases between. CDR3 in amino acids: CASSQDSGVWDHPQGNEQFF. The CDR3 coding sequence is TGCGCCAGCAGCCAAGACTCGGGGGTCTGGGATCATCCGCAGGGCAATGAGCAGTTCTTC.

This chain uses TRBV9 with TRBJ2-1; 7 bases align to TRBD2. The CDR3 is 14 residues long. In germline, CDR1 is SGDLS, CDR2 YYNGEE. Losses at the gene ends were 4 bases for V and 8 bases for J; bases not matched to a gene: 9. CDR3 bases: TGTGCCAGCAGCCTCGGCGGGAGAGCTGATGAGCAGTTCTTC. Residues: CASSLGGRADEQFF.

V and J are TRBV14 and TRBJ1-2; tentatively, D is TRBD1 (6 bases). This CDR3 is built from 15 residues. CDR1 and CDR2 from the germline V gene are SGHDN and FVKESK. Trimming shortened V by 1 base and J by 1 base, and 10 bases separated the two germline ends. CDR3 nucleotide sequence: TGTGCCAGCAGCCAAGTCACAGGGAGTAACTATGGCTACACCTTC. Translating it yields CASSQVTGSNYGYTF.

V and J are TRBV4-1 and TRBJ1-3; weak D call: TRBD1 (6 bases). Looked up from germline, CDR1 is MGHRA and CDR2 is YSYEKL. CDR3 size: 17 residues. V was shortened by 5 bases and J by 0 bases, with 17 bases between the two germline ends. The CDR3 region is CASSEQYRVGSGNTIYF. CDR3 DNA: TGCGCCAGCAGCGAGCAATACAGGGTGGGCTCTGGAAACACCATATATTTT.

This rearrangement joins TRBV7-8 to TRBJ2-1; 8 bases are a match to TRBD1. Looked up from germline, CDR1 is SGHVS and CDR2 is FQNEAQ. The CDR3 runs 17 residues. With V trimmed by 7 bases and J by 8 bases, 19 bases remained unmatched. CDR3 residues: CASNQGAAERVWHEQFF. The CDR3 region has the DNA TGTGCCAGCAACCAGGGGGCAGCGGAGAGGGTATGGCATGAGCAGTTCTTC.

The rearrangement links TRBV5-5 to TRBJ2-2; 7 nucleotides line up with TRBD1. Germline V gene sequence: CDR1 SGHKS, CDR2 YYEKEE (reference sequence). J gave up 4 bases and V 5 bases, and 11 bases lay outside the gene matches. CDR3 length: 16 residues. CDR3 in DNA: TGTGCCAGCAGTTTTCTAGGGACAGTGGCCACCGGGGAGCTGTTTTTT. Its translation: CASSFLGTVATGELFF.

About this clone: Other DNA sequences within the sample encode an identical CDR3. The CDR3 is CASTLAGQETQYF. The CDR3 region has the DNA TGTGCCAGCACCTTAGCGGGCCAAGAGACCCAGTACTTC. This chain links TRBV6-1 with TRBJ2-5, with 7 nucleotides matching TRBD2. This CDR3 comprises 13 residues. The trim removed 7 bases at V and 1 base at J, leaving 3 bases unmatched. The germline V gene encodes CDR1 MNHNS and CDR2 SASEGT.

In the case of this clone: Other DNA sequences from this sample encode an identical CDR3 as well. The chain couples TRBV7-2 to TRBJ2-3; D is undetermined. This CDR3 is 13 amino acids long. Looked up from germline, CDR1 is SGHTA and CDR2 is FQGNSA. V shed 1 base and J shed 3 bases, with 5 bases lying between them. The CDR3 protein is CASSLVTTDTQYF. The DNA of the CDR3 is TGTGCCAGCAGCTTAGTAACAACAGATACGCAGTATTTT.

The rearrangement uses TRBV27 and TRBJ2-1; D may be TRBD2 (5 bases). The germline V gene encodes CDR1 MNHEY and CDR2 SMNVEV (reference sequence). The CDR3 loop spans 15 amino acids. Trimming removed 4 bases from V and 7 bases from J, with 17 bases in between. The DNA of the CDR3 is TGTGCCAGCAGTTGGCGGCCGGGATCAGCAAATGAGCAGTTCTTC. Translation gives CASSWRPGSANEQFF.

The chain joins TRBV5-6 to TRBJ2-1; tentative D call: TRBD1 (5 bases). The CDR3 covers 15 residues. Per the germline V gene, CDR1 is SGHDT and CDR2 is YYEEEE. V was trimmed by 3 bases and J by 4 bases, leaving 14 bases between them. Here the CDR3 DNA reads TGTGCCAGCAGCTCATCCCTAGACAGATACAATGAGCAGTTCTTC. It codes for CASSSSLDRYNEQFF.